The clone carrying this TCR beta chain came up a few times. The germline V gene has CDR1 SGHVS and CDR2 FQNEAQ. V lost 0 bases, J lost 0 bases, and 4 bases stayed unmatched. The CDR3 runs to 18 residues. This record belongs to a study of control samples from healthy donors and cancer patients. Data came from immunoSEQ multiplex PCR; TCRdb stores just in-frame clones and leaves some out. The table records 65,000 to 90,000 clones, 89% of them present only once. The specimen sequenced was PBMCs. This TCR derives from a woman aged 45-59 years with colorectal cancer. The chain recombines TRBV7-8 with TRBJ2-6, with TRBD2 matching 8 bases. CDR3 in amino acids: CASSLAGLDFSGANVLTF. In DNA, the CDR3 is TGTGCCAGCAGCTTAGCGGGACTAGATTTCTCTGGGGCCAACGTCCTGACTTTC.